This T cell receptor beta chain was found in a study of blood T cell repertoires in COVID-19. The method was immunoSEQ multiplex PCR; TCRdb's version includes in-frame clones alone and lacks a portion of them. The sample yields under 350,000 clones, just over 85% seen once. The J segment lost 1 base and the V segment lost 6 bases, leaving 3 bases of the junction unmatched. Looked up from germline, CDR1 is SQVTM and CDR2 is ANQGSEA. The CDR3 is 13 amino acids. The chain joins TRBV29-1 to TRBJ1-3, with TRBD1 matching 7 bases. The sequencing input was PBMCs or T cells enriched from blood (not recorded which). The receptor was derived from a woman between 40 and 50 years old with acute COVID-19. CDR3 sequence: CSVGDRSGNTIYF. In DNA form, the CDR3 reads TGCAGCGTAGGGGACAGATCTGGAAACACCATATATTTT.